These 22 T cell receptor beta chains originate from one sample sequenced in a study of blood T cell repertoires in COVID-19. Repertoires were generated with immunoSEQ multiplex PCR, while TCRdb's copy carries only in-frame clones and drops some. Among about 220,000 clones listed, roughly nine tenths were seen once. The material sequenced was peripheral blood. The origin of the receptors is a man in his forties with acute or convalescent COVID-19.

V gene TRBV28 combines with J gene TRBJ2-3; D is uncertain. The CDR3 contains 13 residues. The V end lost 4 bases, the J end lost 0 bases, and 5 bases lay between the germline ends. The germline CDR1 and CDR2 sequences are MDHEN and SYDVKM. The CDR3 region is CASSSSSTDTQYF. CDR3 DNA: TGTGCCAGCAGTTCGTCTAGCACAGATACGCAGTATTTT.

This chain connects TRBV7-8 to TRBJ2-7; TRBD2 is a possible D gene (7 bases). This CDR3 has 16 residues. Germline V gives CDR1 SGHVS, CDR2 FQNEAQ. V lost 1 base and J lost 1, with 14 bases in between. The DNA for the CDR3 is TGTGCCAGCAGCTTAGTTGCGGGGGCAGGATCCTACGAGCAGTACTTC. Translated: CASSLVAGAGSYEQYF.

This chain's CDR3 is CASSPNLGAFVQQFF. The CDR3 DNA follows: TGTGCCAGCAGCCCAAACCTTGGGGCCTTCGTTCAGCAGTTCTTC. The chain is built from TRBV7-7 and TRBJ2-1; weak D call: TRBD1 (5 bases). V lost 5 bases and J 11 bases, leaving 22 bases between the germline ends. CDR1 and CDR2 from the germline V gene are SSHAT and FNYEAQ (reference sequence). The CDR3 runs to 15 residues.

This clone was seen more than once but under ten times. The chain links TRBV7-2 to TRBJ2-1, with D hard to call. Germline assignment: CDR1 SGHTA and CDR2 FQGNSA. V was trimmed by 6 bases and J by 1 base, leaving 4 bases between them. The CDR3 is 12 residues long. The CDR3 DNA is TGTGCCAGCAGTCTTTCCTACAATGAGCAGTTCTTC. Its protein is CASSLSYNEQFF.

The rearrangement uses TRBV15 and TRBJ1-4, with a tentative D call TRBD1 (5 bases). CDR1 is LNHNV, CDR2 YYDKDF, per germline (reference sequence). This CDR3 spans 16 amino acids. Trimming pared 0 bases from V and 0 bases from J, leaving 8 bases between. The CDR3 nucleotides read TGTGCCACCAGCAGAGACAGACAGACAACTAATGAAAAACTGTTTTTT. This sequence encodes CATSRDRQTTNEKLFF.

The rearrangement uses TRBV2 and TRBJ2-2, with D tentatively TRBD1 (6 bases). With 5 bases removed from V and 2 bases from J, the gap between germline ends came to 9 bases. This CDR3 has 14 residues. CDR1 SNHLY and CDR2 FYNNEI come from the germline V gene. CDR3 protein: CASSRTENTGELFF. The CDR3 DNA sequence: TGTGCCAGCAGTCGGACAGAAAACACCGGGGAGCTGTTTTTT.

The V and J genes are TRBV12-3 or TRBV12-4 and TRBJ1-1; D not certain. The CDR3 spans 13 residues. The V and J ends lost 3 bases and 1 base respectively, with 6 bases between them. For the CDR3, the DNA is TGTGCCAGCAGTTTTGGGCAGAACACTGAAGCTTTCTTT. Its protein is CASSFGQNTEAFF.

V and J are TRBV15 and TRBJ1-5, with D unclear. CDR1 is LNHNV and CDR2 is YYDKDF in the germline V gene (reference sequence). The CDR3 spans 15 residues. Trimming left V 0 bases short and J 0 bases short, with 6 bases between. The CDR3 reads CATSRERYSNQPQHF. The CDR3, as DNA: TGTGCCACCAGCAGAGAGCGTTATAGCAATCAGCCCCAGCATTTT.

The DNA for the CDR3 is TGCGCCAGCAGCTTCGGCAGGGGGATCAATCAGCCCCAGCATTTT. The encoded protein is CASSFGRGINQPQHF. The chain uses TRBV5-1 and TRBJ1-5; the match to TRBD1 covers 7 bases. V trimming: 2 bases; J trimming: 3 bases; junction bases outside the gene matches: 5. The germline V gene has CDR1 SGHRS and CDR2 YFSETQ. The CDR3 is made up of 15 amino acids.

The chain carries TRBV4-2 and TRBJ2-1, with 11 bases fitting TRBD2. The CDR3 spans 19 residues. The V gene's germline CDR1 is LGHNA and CDR2 YNFKEQ. Trimming cost V 3 bases and J 7 bases; bases outside gene matches: 17. CDR3 protein: CASSHSGTSGALHTNEQFF. CDR3 coding DNA: TGTGCCAGCAGCCACAGCGGGACTAGCGGAGCACTGCACACGAATGAGCAGTTCTTC.

The gene calls are TRBV24-1 and TRBJ2-1; 16 nucleotides match TRBD2. CDR1 is KGHDR and CDR2 is SFDVKD in the germline V gene. V was clipped by 2 bases and J by 1 base; unmatched bases: 7. CDR3 length equals 20 residues. Written as DNA, the CDR3 is TGTGCCACCAGTGATTCACCGGGACTAGCGGGGGGGCCGTCCTACAATGAGCAGTTCTTC. Translating it yields CATSDSPGLAGGPSYNEQFF.

The chain is built from TRBV5-1 and TRBJ1-4; TRBD1 matches at 8 bases. This CDR3 is built from 14 residues. The J segment lost 7 bases and the V segment lost 2 bases, leaving 4 bases of the junction unmatched. Germline CDR1 is SGHRS and CDR2 is YFSETQ. The CDR3 reads CASSFLGQGEKLFF. CDR3 DNA sequence: TGCGCCAGCAGCTTCCTAGGACAGGGTGAAAAACTGTTTTTT.

A single count supports this clone. J is TRBJ2-1 and V is TRBV4-3; 10 bases match TRBD2. Trimming cost V 0 bases and J 1 base; bases outside gene matches: 3. Germline V gene sequence: CDR1 LGHNA, CDR2 YSLEER. The CDR3 loop spans 17 amino acids. The DNA for the CDR3 is TGCGCCAGCAGCCAAGACCGGACTAGCGGTTCCTACAATGAGCAGTTCTTC. This sequence encodes CASSQDRTSGSYNEQFF.

The CDR3 sequence: CATTGQINTGELFF. CDR3 nucleotide sequence: TGTGCCACCACCGGACAGATTAACACCGGGGAGCTGTTTTTT. The chain is built from TRBV24-1 and TRBJ2-2; D may be TRBD1 (6 bases). The CDR3 runs to 14 residues. V lost 8 bases to trimming and J lost 2 bases, with 11 bases between them. Germline CDR1 KGHDR, CDR2 SFDVKD.

The chain combines TRBV5-1 with TRBJ2-1; 7 bases fit TRBD2. The CDR3 has 15 amino acids. The J segment lost 8 bases and the V segment lost 3 bases, leaving 11 bases of the junction unmatched. Germline CDR1 SGHRS, CDR2 YFSETQ. DNA for the CDR3: TGCGCCAGCAGCTCAGCAGTGGGGGGGTTCGATGAGCAGTTCTTC. Amino acids: CASSSAVGGFDEQFF.

This rearrangement joins TRBV18 to TRBJ1-3; 8 bases are shared with TRBD1. Trimming at V came to 5 bases and at J to 7 bases, leaving 10 bases not matched to a gene. Germline loops: CDR1 KGHSH, CDR2 LQKENI. This CDR3 is 15 amino acids long. The DNA of the CDR3 is TGTGCCAGCTCATCGGGACAGGTGGCGGGGAACACCATATATTTT. The encoded protein is CASSSGQVAGNTIYF.

The CDR3 DNA reads TGTGCCAGCAGTGCAGCTGCGGGGCGGTATGGCTACACCTTC. This encodes CASSAAAGRYGYTF. V is TRBV6-1 and J is TRBJ1-2, with TRBD1 as a possible D gene (5 bases). Germline V gives CDR1 MNHNS, CDR2 SASEGT. This CDR3 comprises 14 residues. The ends were cut back, 4 bases at V and 5 bases at J, with 14 bases in the middle.

V usage is TRBV24-1 and J usage is TRBJ1-1; 8 bases are a match to TRBD1. Germline values: CDR1 KGHDR, CDR2 SFDVKD. This CDR3 spans 14 amino acids. V lost 5 bases to trimming and J lost 4 bases; unmatched junction nucleotides: 5. CDR3 residues: CATSGAGGRTEAFF. Here the CDR3 DNA reads TGTGCCACCAGTGGGGCAGGGGGCCGCACTGAAGCTTTCTTT.

The chain is built from TRBV2 and TRBJ2-7; TRBD2 agrees at 8 bases. The CDR3 sequence is 15 residues long. Trimming at V came to 7 bases and at J to 2 bases, leaving 10 bases not matched to a gene. CDR1 is SNHLY and CDR2 is FYNNEI in the germline V gene. The CDR3 spells CASISGSQRAYEQYF. In nucleotides, the CDR3 is TGTGCCAGCATCAGCGGGAGTCAGCGAGCCTACGAGCAGTACTTC.

The chain employs TRBV6-5 and TRBJ1-2; D is ambiguous. Germline lookup yields CDR1 MNHEY and CDR2 SVGAGI. The CDR3 sequence is 16 residues long. V gave up 0 bases and J gave up 7 bases, with 18 bases separating them. In DNA form, the CDR3 reads TGTGCCAGCAGTTACTCAAGGAGGTCTCGCCTAAGTGGCTACACCTTC. Translating gives CASSYSRRSRLSGYTF.

V gene TRBV12-3 or TRBV12-4 combines with J gene TRBJ2-7; D unclear. Trimming pared 6 bases from V and 4 bases from J, leaving 10 bases between. The CDR3 loop spans 12 amino acids. CDR3 amino acids: CASSSGLYEQYF. The CDR3 DNA sequence: TGTGCCAGCAGCTCCGGTCTTTACGAGCAGTACTTC.

The rearrangement links TRBV18 to TRBJ2-1; maybe TRBD1 (8 bases). Trimming took 3 bases from V and 2 from J, leaving 14 bases between them. The CDR3 consists of 16 residues. Germline loops: CDR1 KGHSH, CDR2 LQKENI. Here the CDR3 reads CASSPRTGRAYNEQFF. CDR3 coding DNA: TGTGCCAGCTCACCCCGGACAGGGAGGGCCTACAATGAGCAGTTCTTC.